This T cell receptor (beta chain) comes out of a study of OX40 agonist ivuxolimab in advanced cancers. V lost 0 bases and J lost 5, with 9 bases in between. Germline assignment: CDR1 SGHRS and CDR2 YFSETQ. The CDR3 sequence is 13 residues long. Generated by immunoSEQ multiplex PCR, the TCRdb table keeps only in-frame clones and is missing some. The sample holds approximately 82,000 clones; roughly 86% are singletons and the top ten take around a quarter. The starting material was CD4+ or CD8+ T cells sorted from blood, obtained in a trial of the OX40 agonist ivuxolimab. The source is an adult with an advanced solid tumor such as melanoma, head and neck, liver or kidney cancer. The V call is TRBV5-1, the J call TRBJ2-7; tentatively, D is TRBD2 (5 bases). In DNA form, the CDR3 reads TGCGCCAGCAGCTTGGCTGAACTAGACGAGCAGTACTTC. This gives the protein CASSLAELDEQYF.